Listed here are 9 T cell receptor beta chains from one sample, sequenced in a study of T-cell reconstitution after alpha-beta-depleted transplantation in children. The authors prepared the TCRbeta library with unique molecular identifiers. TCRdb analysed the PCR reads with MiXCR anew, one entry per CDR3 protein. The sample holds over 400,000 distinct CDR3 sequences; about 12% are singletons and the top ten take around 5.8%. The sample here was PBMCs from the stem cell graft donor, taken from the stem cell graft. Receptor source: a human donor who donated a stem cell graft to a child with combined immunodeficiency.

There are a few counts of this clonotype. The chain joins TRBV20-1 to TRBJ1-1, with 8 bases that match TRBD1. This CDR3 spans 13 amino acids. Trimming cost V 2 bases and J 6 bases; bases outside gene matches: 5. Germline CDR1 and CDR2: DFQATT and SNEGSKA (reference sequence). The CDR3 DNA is TGCAGTGCTAGAAAGGTACAGGGGGCTGAAGCTTTCTTT. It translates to CSARKVQGAEAFF.

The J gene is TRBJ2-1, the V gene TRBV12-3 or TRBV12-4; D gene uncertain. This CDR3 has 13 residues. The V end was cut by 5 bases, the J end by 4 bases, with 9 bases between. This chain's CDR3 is CASSALMYNEQFF. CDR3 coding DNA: TGTGCCAGCAGTGCTCTAATGTACAATGAGCAGTTCTTC.

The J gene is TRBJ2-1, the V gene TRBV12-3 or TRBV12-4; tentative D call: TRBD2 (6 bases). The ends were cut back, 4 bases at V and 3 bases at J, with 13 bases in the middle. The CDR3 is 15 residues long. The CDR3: CASSYGTPVYNEQFF. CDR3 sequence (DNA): TGTGCCAGCAGTTACGGGACTCCTGTCTACAATGAGCAGTTCTTC.

The CDR3 region is CSAMGTGGQTQYF. The CDR3 coding sequence is TGCAGTGCTATGGGAACAGGGGGGCAGACCCAGTACTTC. J is TRBJ2-5 and V is TRBV20-1, with 8 bases fitting TRBD1. The CDR3 is 13 residues long. Germline values: CDR1 DFQATT, CDR2 SNEGSKA (reference sequence). Trimming cost V 4 bases and J 6 bases; bases outside gene matches: 7.

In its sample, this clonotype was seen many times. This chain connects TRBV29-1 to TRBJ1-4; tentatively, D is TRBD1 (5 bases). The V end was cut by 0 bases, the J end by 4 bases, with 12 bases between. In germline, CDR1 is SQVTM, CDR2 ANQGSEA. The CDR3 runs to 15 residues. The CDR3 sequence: CSVEDQGDLNEKLFF. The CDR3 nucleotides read TGCAGCGTTGAAGATCAAGGGGACCTTAATGAAAAACTGTTTTTT.

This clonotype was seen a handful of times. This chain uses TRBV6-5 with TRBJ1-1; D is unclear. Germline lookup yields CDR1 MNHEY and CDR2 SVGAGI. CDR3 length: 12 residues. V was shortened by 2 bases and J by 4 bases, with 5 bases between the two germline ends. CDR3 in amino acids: CASSYHGTEAFF. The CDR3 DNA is TGTGCCAGCAGTTACCATGGCACTGAAGCTTTCTTT.

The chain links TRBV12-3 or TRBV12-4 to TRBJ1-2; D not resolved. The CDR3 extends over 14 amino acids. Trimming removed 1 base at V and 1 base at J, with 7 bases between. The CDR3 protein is CASSLGVHNYGYTF. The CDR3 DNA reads TGTGCCAGCAGTTTAGGGGTACATAACTATGGCTACACCTTC.

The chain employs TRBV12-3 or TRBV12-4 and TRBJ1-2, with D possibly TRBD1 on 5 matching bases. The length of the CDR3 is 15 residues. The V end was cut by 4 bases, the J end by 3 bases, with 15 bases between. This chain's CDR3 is CASSWDGKGYYGYTF. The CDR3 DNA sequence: TGTGCCAGCAGTTGGGACGGGAAGGGTTACTATGGCTACACCTTC.

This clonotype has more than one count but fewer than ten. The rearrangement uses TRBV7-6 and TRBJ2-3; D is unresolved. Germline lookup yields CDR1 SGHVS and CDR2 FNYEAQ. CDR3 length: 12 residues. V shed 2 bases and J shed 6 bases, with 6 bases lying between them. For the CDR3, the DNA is TGTGCCAGCAGCTTATTTCTGGATACGCAGTATTTT. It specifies CASSLFLDTQYF.